This entry lists 31 T cell receptor beta chains sequenced from one sample in a study of T cell clones after liver transplantation. Some clones are missing from TCRdb's copy, which holds only in-frame ones; the method was immunoSEQ multiplex PCR. The sample records roughly 72,000 clones, roughly 80% being singletons. The specimen was CD4+ T cells from blood, collected 48 to 50 months after liver transplant. These receptors all come from a human patient who received a liver transplant. The graft donor may be the source of some T cells.

V is TRBV6-1 and J is TRBJ1-5; possible D gene TRBD1, 6 bases. Per germline, CDR1 MNHNS and CDR2 SASEGT. The CDR3 loop spans 15 amino acids. Between the trimmed V and J ends, which lost 3 bases and 9 bases, there was a span of 18 bases. In DNA, the CDR3 is TGTGCCAGCAGTGATTGGTCGGGGGGCGTATGGCCCCAGCATTTT. Its translation: CASSDWSGGVWPQHF.

The chain recombines TRBV5-6 with TRBJ1-6; perhaps TRBD1 as D (5 bases). In germline, CDR1 is SGHDT, CDR2 YYEEEE. CDR3 length: 18 residues. Trimming removed 5 bases from V and 6 bases from J, with 24 bases in between. The CDR3 DNA reads as TGTGCCAGCAGTTCTGACCAGATTACGGGACGGTTTAATTCACCCCTCCACTTT. This gives the protein CASSSDQITGRFNSPLHF.

This clone was recorded only once. The rearrangement joins TRBV5-4 to TRBJ2-7; 10 bases match TRBD2. With V trimmed by 2 bases and J by 0 bases, 8 bases remained unmatched. The CDR3 has 17 residues. The germline V gene has CDR1 SGHNT and CDR2 YYREEE (reference sequence). CDR3 amino acids: CASSLTSGTSSSYEQYF. CDR3 DNA: TGTGCCAGCAGCTTAACTAGCGGGACGTCGAGCTCCTACGAGCAGTACTTC.

The gene calls are TRBV9 and TRBJ2-7; D may be TRBD1 (6 bases). Deletions cut 2 bases from V and 1 base from J, with 13 bases between. Germline V gene sequence: CDR1 SGDLS, CDR2 YYNGEE. CDR3 size: 15 residues. The CDR3 DNA follows: TGTGCCAGCAGCGTCGCTCCGACAGGATCCTACGAGCAGTACTTC. It is translated as CASSVAPTGSYEQYF.

The gene calls are TRBV6-5 and TRBJ2-3; possible D gene TRBD2, 6 bases. Germline values: CDR1 MNHEY, CDR2 SVGAGI. V gave up 0 bases and J gave up 4 bases, with 14 bases separating them. The CDR3 sequence is 16 residues long. The CDR3, as DNA: TGTGCCAGCAGTTACTCGGGACTTAGAACGGCAGATACGCAGTATTTT. This encodes CASSYSGLRTADTQYF.

The chain uses TRBV29-1 and TRBJ2-7; possible D gene TRBD2, 5 bases. The V end was cut by 4 bases, the J end by 9 bases, with 19 bases between. The CDR3 consists of 13 residues. Per the germline V gene, CDR1 is SQVTM and CDR2 is ANQGSEA. CDR3 in amino acids: CSVGETAIRAQYF. The CDR3 region has the DNA TGCAGCGTTGGGGAGACCGCCATTAGGGCGCAGTACTTC.

This clone was seen many times. The V gene is TRBV7-6, the J gene TRBJ2-5, with 11 bases fitting TRBD2. The V and J ends lost 4 bases and 7 bases, in that order; junction bases with no gene match: 14. The CDR3 runs to 17 residues. Per germline, CDR1 SGHVS and CDR2 FNYEAQ. Here the CDR3 reads CASSSTLAGGSGGTQYF. CDR3 sequence (DNA): TGTGCCAGCAGCTCAACTCTAGCGGGGGGTTCCGGTGGGACCCAGTACTTC.

V and J are TRBV28 and TRBJ2-1; 8 bases align to TRBD2. The CDR3 runs 15 residues. Germline values: CDR1 MDHEN, CDR2 SYDVKM. Trimming took 5 bases from V and 3 from J; bases not matched to a gene: 6. The CDR3 here is CASSRSGTSYNEQFF. The DNA of the CDR3 is TGTGCCAGCAGTAGGTCCGGGACTAGCTACAATGAGCAGTTCTTC.

The V call is TRBV5-6, the J call TRBJ2-7, with D tentatively TRBD1 (7 bases). Germline loops: CDR1 SGHDT, CDR2 YYEEEE. There are 13 residues in the CDR3. V lost 4 bases to trimming and J lost 4 bases, with 12 bases between them. The CDR3 coding sequence is TGTGCCAGCAGCCTGCCAGGGGGGTACGAGCAGTACTTC. Its translation: CASSLPGGYEQYF.

The chain employs TRBV7-3 and TRBJ2-1, with D tentatively TRBD2 (7 bases). This CDR3 spans 17 amino acids. V gave up 6 bases and J gave up 2 bases, with 20 bases separating them. Germline-derived CDR1 and CDR2 are SGHTA and FQGTGA. CDR3 sequence (DNA): TGTGCCAGCAGTCAGGGGAGGGGGAGAGGGGCCTACAATGAGCAGTTCTTC. It encodes CASSQGRGRGAYNEQFF.

V usage is TRBV15 and J usage is TRBJ2-5; D could derive from TRBD1 or TRBD2 (6 bases each). Trimming stripped 0 bases from V and 7 bases from J, with 15 bases between. Per germline, CDR1 LNHNV and CDR2 YYDKDF (reference sequence). This CDR3 has 15 residues. The CDR3 reads CATSRDGGGTWTQYF. Written as DNA, the CDR3 is TGTGCCACCAGCAGAGATGGAGGGGGTACATGGACCCAGTACTTC.

The CDR3 sequence: CASSQTGIYGYTF. CDR3 in DNA: TGTGCCAGCAGTCAAACAGGGATCTATGGCTACACCTTC. The rearrangement links TRBV28 to TRBJ1-2, with TRBD1 as a possible D gene (6 bases). Deletions cut 5 bases from V and 4 bases from J, with 11 bases between. Germline V gene sequence: CDR1 MDHEN, CDR2 SYDVKM. The CDR3 consists of 13 residues.

J is TRBJ2-3 and V is TRBV5-1; perhaps TRBD1 as D (5 bases). CDR3 length equals 13 residues. V was cut by 4 bases and J by 4 bases, with 10 bases left in between. Germline assignment: CDR1 SGHRS and CDR2 YFSETQ. The CDR3, as DNA: TGCGCCAGCAGCCCCCAGGGCGCAGATACGCAGTATTTT. Translated, it gives CASSPQGADTQYF.

This clone was counted ten times or more. The rearrangement links TRBV19 to TRBJ2-7; 9 bases fit TRBD1. Trimming removed 5 bases from V and 0 bases from J; junction bases left unmatched: 5. This CDR3 spans 15 amino acids. The germline V gene encodes CDR1 LNHDA and CDR2 SQIVND (reference sequence). The chain's CDR3 is CASSLGTGPSYEQYF. In nucleotides, the CDR3 is TGTGCCAGTAGTCTCGGGACAGGGCCCTCCTACGAGCAGTACTTC.

The chain uses TRBV6-1 and TRBJ1-6; 9 bases are shared with TRBD1. Germline values: CDR1 MNHNS, CDR2 SASEGT. The length of the CDR3 is 15 residues. V gave up 7 bases and J gave up 6 bases; unmatched junction bases: 7. For the CDR3, the DNA is TGTGCCAGCAAGGGAACAGGGGGCGTTAATTCACCCCTCCACTTT. It encodes CASKGTGGVNSPLHF.

Written as DNA, the CDR3 is TGTGCCTACTCCCCTCCAGGGGTGGGGGGGGCCTTCTACGAGCAGTACTTC. Translated, it gives CAYSPPGVGGAFYEQYF. The J gene is TRBJ2-7, the V gene TRBV21-1; TRBD2 is the table's D call, not checked against the DNA. TRBV21-1 is a documented pseudogene. This CDR3 comprises 17 residues.

J is TRBJ1-6 and V is TRBV9, with TRBD1 as a possible D gene (5 bases). The CDR3 runs to 12 residues. V gave up 4 bases and J gave up 7 bases, with 6 bases separating them. CDR1 is SGDLS, CDR2 YYNGEE, per germline. This CDR3 is CASSRTNSPLHF. In DNA, the CDR3 is TGTGCCAGCAGCCGGACAAATTCACCCCTCCACTTT. Complete variable domain (other parts from reference TRBV9 and TRBJ1-6): DSGVTQTPKHLITATGQRVTLRCSPRSGDLSVYWYQQSLDQGLQFLIQYYNGEERAKGNILERFSAQQFPDLHSELNLSSLELGDSALYFCASSRTNSPLHFGNGTRLTVT.

The rearrangement joins TRBV19 to TRBJ2-7, with 8 bases that match TRBD2. The CDR3 loop spans 16 amino acids. Germline CDR1 is LNHDA and CDR2 is SQIVND (reference sequence). V trimming: 0 bases; J trimming: 5 bases; junction bases outside the gene matches: 9. CDR3 nucleotide sequence: TGTGCCAGTAGTATAGATCGGGGGACTAGTATAGACGAGCAGTACTTC. Translation: CASSIDRGTSIDEQYF.

V gene TRBV6-1 combines with J gene TRBJ2-7, with no clear D. Between the trimmed V and J ends, which lost 6 bases and 3 bases, there was a span of 9 bases. This CDR3 is built from 12 residues. The germline V gene encodes CDR1 MNHNS and CDR2 SASEGT. The CDR3 bases are TGTGCCAGCAGGTCTTTTTACTACGAGCAGTACTTC. Its translation: CASRSFYYEQYF.

This sequence joins TRBV7-9 and TRBJ2-5, with 7 bases fitting TRBD1. Trimming at V came to 4 bases and at J to 5 bases, leaving 1 base not matched to a gene. The CDR3 has 12 residues. The germline gives CDR1 SEHNR, CDR2 FQNEAQ (reference sequence). The DNA for the CDR3 is TGTGCCAGCAGCTACAGGGGTGAGACCCAGTACTTC. It yields the protein CASSYRGETQYF. Combining the CDR3 with reference TRBV7-9 and TRBJ2-5 gives the whole variable domain DTGVSQNPRHKITKRGQNVTFRCDPISEHNRLYWYRQTLGQGPEFLTYFQNEAQLEKSRLLSDRFSAERPKGSFSTLEIQRTEQGDSAMYLCASSYRGETQYFGPGTRLLVL.

This clone was observed once. The rearrangement uses TRBV13 and TRBJ1-2, with D tentatively TRBD1 (6 bases). This CDR3 contains 15 residues. The germline V and J ends were trimmed by 5 bases and 4 bases, with 17 bases remaining between them. Germline V CDR1 and CDR2: PRHDT, FYEKMQ (reference sequence). CDR3 in amino acids: CASSLRSTGSYGYTF. CDR3 coding DNA: TGTGCCAGCAGCCTAAGATCGACAGGCAGCTATGGCTACACCTTC. Based on the CDR3 plus reference TRBV13 and TRBJ1-2, the full variable domain is AAGVIQSPRHLIKEKRETATLKCYPIPRHDTVYWYQQGPGQDPQFLISFYEKMQSDKGSIPDRFSAQQFSDYHSELNMSSLELGDSALYFCASSLRSTGSYGYTFGSGTRLTVV.

V is TRBV5-6 and J is TRBJ1-3; D is perhaps TRBD1 (6 bases). Germline V gene lookup returns CDR1 SGHDT and CDR2 YYEEEE. The CDR3 runs to 16 residues. Trimming left V 3 bases short and J 4 bases short, with 17 bases between. CDR3 nucleotides: TGTGCCAGCAGCTACCTTACAGGGAAGGGCGGAAACACCATATATTTT. This gives the protein CASSYLTGKGGNTIYF.

This clone appeared a single time. The chain uses TRBV29-1 and TRBJ2-2; 7 bases line up with TRBD2. In germline, CDR1 is SQVTM, CDR2 ANQGSEA. CDR3 length: 13 residues. Trimming cost V 6 bases and J 5 bases; bases outside gene matches: 6. CDR3 sequence (DNA): TGCAGCGTCCAACCGGGGGGAACCGGGGAGCTGTTTTTT. It translates to CSVQPGGTGELFF.

J is TRBJ2-7 and V is TRBV7-8; tentative D call: TRBD1 (5 bases). Germline V gene lookup returns CDR1 SGHVS and CDR2 FQNEAQ. The CDR3 has 15 residues. Trimming cost V 5 bases and J 4 bases, with 18 bases left between them. The DNA of the CDR3 is TGTGCCAGCAGCATCTCCAGGGCTGGGGCTTACGAGCAGTACTTC. It translates to CASSISRAGAYEQYF.

This rearrangement joins TRBV5-1 to TRBJ2-5; no firm D call. The CDR3 is made up of 13 amino acids. Germline V CDR1 and CDR2: SGHRS, YFSETQ. V lost 0 bases to trimming and J lost 4 bases, with 7 bases between them. The CDR3 spells CASSLGPAETQYF. The CDR3 DNA reads TGCGCCAGCAGCTTGGGTCCGGCAGAGACCCAGTACTTC.

The rearrangement links TRBV4-3 to TRBJ2-2; D is uncertain. Germline values: CDR1 LGHNA, CDR2 YSLEER. V was pared by 4 bases and J by 4 bases, with 7 bases between. The CDR3 is made up of 13 amino acids. The CDR3 loop reads CASSRWRTGELFF. CDR3 DNA: TGCGCCAGCAGCCGGTGGCGCACCGGGGAGCTGTTTTTT.

V usage is TRBV2 and J usage is TRBJ1-5, with D hard to call. This CDR3 contains 11 residues. V gave up 6 bases and J gave up 9 bases, with 9 bases separating them. Germline assignment: CDR1 SNHLY and CDR2 FYNNEI. The CDR3 sequence is CASRANGPQHF. Written as DNA, the CDR3 is TGTGCCAGCAGGGCCAATGGGCCCCAGCATTTT.

This chain connects TRBV14 to TRBJ2-7; the match to TRBD1 covers 8 bases. Trimming removed 0 bases from V and 6 bases from J; junction bases left unmatched: 7. CDR1 SGHDN and CDR2 FVKESK come from the germline V gene. The CDR3 is made up of 15 amino acids. The CDR3 nucleotides read TGTGCCAGCAGCCAAGAGGGGACAGGAAGCTCCGAGCAGTACTTC. Its protein product is CASSQEGTGSSEQYF.

The V call is TRBV11-3, the J call TRBJ2-3, with a weak D call TRBD1 (5 bases). This CDR3 region has 15 residues. The germline CDR1 and CDR2 sequences are SGHNT and YENEEA. Trimming removed 0 bases from V and 2 bases from J, with 9 bases in between. The CDR3 region is CASSLDAGNTDTQYF. In nucleotides, the CDR3 is TGTGCCAGCAGCTTAGATGCAGGGAACACAGATACGCAGTATTTT. The full variable domain, in which reference TRBV11-3 and TRBJ2-3 provide the parts outside the CDR3, is EAGVVQSPRYKIIEKKQPVAFWCNPISGHNTLYWYLQNLGQGPELLIRYENEEAVDDSQLPKDRFSAERLKGVDSTLKIQPAELGDSAVYLCASSLDAGNTDTQYFGPGTRLTVL.

This clone has more than one count but fewer than ten. The rearrangement links TRBV6-6 to TRBJ2-7; TRBD2 might be the D (6 bases). CDR3 size: 15 residues. The V and J ends lost 7 bases and 4 bases respectively, with 20 bases between them. CDR1 and CDR2 from the germline V gene are MNHNY and SVGAGI (reference sequence). The CDR3 DNA follows: TGTGCCAGCACCGAAACCCGGGAGCTGGGGTACGAGCAGTACTTC. It codes for CASTETRELGYEQYF.

CDR3 sequence (DNA): TGTGCCAGCAGCGTAGAAGGAAGGGGCTCTGGAAACACCATATATTTT. Encoded protein: CASSVEGRGSGNTIYF. J is TRBJ1-3 and V is TRBV9; D perhaps matches TRBD1 (5 bases). The germline V gene encodes CDR1 SGDLS and CDR2 YYNGEE. V was clipped by 0 bases and J by 0 bases, with 10 bases between them. The CDR3 extends over 16 amino acids. Based on the CDR3 plus reference TRBV9 and TRBJ1-3, the full variable domain is DSGVTQTPKHLITATGQRVTLRCSPRSGDLSVYWYQQSLDQGLQFLIQYYNGEERAKGNILERFSAQQFPDLHSELNLSSLELGDSALYFCASSVEGRGSGNTIYFGEGSWLTVV.